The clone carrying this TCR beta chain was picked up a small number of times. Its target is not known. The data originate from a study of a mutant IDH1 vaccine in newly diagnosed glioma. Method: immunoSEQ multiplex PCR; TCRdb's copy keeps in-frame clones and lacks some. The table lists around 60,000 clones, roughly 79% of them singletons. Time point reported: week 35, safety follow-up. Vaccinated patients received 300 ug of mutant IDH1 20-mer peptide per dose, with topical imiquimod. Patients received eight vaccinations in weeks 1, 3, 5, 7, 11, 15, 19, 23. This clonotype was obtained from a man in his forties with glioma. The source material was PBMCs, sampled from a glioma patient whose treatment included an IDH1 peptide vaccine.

The CDR3 DNA reads as TGTGCCAGCAGCTTAGCTGGGGAGGTACAGCCCCAGCATTTT. The encoded protein is CASSLAGEVQPQHF. This chain uses TRBV7-9 with TRBJ1-5; no reliable D call. The CDR3 contains 14 residues. Per the germline V gene, CDR1 is SEHNR and CDR2 is FQNEAQ (reference sequence). Trimming stripped 0 bases from V and 7 bases from J, with 10 bases between.